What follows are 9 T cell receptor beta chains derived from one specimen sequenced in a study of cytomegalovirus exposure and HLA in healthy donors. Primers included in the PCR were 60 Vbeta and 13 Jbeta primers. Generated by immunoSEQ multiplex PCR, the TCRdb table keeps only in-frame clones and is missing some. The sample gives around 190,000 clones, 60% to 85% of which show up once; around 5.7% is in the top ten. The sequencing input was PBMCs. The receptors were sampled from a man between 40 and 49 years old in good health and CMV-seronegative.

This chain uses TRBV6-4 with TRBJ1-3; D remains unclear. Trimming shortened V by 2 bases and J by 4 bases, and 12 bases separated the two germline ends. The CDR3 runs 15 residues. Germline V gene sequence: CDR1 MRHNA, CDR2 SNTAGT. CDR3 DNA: TGTGCCAGCAGTGACCCGGGCCCGGGGGGAAACACCATATATTTT. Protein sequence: CASSDPGPGGNTIYF.

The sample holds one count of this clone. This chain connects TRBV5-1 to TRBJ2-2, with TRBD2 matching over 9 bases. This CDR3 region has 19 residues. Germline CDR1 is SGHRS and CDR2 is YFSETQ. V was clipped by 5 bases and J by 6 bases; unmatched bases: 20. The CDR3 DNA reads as TGCGCCAGCAGTGAACGGACTGCAACCGGGACTAGCTTACCCGGGGAGCTGTTTTTT. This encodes CASSERTATGTSLPGELFF.

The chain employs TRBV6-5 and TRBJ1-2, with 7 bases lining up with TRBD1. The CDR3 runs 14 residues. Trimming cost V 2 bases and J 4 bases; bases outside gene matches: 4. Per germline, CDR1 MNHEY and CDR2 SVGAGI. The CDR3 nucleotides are TGTGCCAGCAGTTACGACAGGGAGTTCTATGGCTACACCTTC. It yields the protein CASSYDREFYGYTF.

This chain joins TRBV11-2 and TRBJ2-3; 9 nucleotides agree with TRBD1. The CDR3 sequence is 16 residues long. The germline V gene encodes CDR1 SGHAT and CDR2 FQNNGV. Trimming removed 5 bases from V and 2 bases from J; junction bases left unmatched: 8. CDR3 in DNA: TGTGCCAGCAGCCCCGGGACAGGGAGCCCCACAGATACGCAGTATTTT. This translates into CASSPGTGSPTDTQYF.

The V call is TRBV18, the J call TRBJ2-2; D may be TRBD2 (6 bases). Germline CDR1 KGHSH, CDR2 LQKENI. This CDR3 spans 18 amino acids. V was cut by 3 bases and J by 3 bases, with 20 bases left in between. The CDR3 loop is CASSPLGIAGPYTGELFF. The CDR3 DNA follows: TGTGCCAGCTCACCTTTGGGTATCGCGGGGCCGTACACCGGGGAGCTGTTTTTT.

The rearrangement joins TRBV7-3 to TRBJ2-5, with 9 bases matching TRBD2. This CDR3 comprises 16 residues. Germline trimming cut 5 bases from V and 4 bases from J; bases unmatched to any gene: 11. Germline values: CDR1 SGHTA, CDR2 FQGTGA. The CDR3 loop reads CASSLRPPGLAETQYF. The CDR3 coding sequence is TGTGCCAGCAGCCTCCGGCCTCCGGGACTAGCAGAGACCCAGTACTTC.

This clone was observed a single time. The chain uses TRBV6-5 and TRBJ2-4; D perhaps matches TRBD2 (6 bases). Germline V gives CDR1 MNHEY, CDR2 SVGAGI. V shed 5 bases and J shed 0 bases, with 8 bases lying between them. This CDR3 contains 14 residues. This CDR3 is CASSRESAKNIQYF. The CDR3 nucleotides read TGTGCCAGCAGTCGGGAGTCAGCCAAAAACATTCAGTACTTC.

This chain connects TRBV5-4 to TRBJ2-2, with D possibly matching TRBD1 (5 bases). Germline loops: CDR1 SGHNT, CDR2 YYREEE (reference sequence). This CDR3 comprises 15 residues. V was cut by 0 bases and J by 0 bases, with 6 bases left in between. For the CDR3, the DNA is TGTGCCAGCAGCTTGGCAGGGCCGAACACCGGGGAGCTGTTTTTT. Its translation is CASSLAGPNTGELFF.

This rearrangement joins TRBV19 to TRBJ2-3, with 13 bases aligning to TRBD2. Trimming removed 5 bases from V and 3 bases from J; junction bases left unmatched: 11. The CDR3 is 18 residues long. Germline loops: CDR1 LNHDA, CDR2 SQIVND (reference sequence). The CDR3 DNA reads TGTGCCAGTAGTTGGACTAGCGGGAGAGGACGTTCAACAGATACGCAGTATTTT. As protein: CASSWTSGRGRSTDTQYF.